The 12 T cell receptor beta chains below come from one sample, sequenced in a study of shared clonotypes between healthy human individuals. The assay was immunoSEQ multiplex PCR, and TCRdb's table has in-frame clones only and misses some. The sample shows about 330,000 clones, around two thirds of them seen only once. The specimen was memory CD4+ T cells sorted from blood. Noted subset: CD45RA-negative fraction. The receptors come from a man aged 25 to 40 in good health.

The rearrangement uses TRBV7-8 and TRBJ2-2; D not certain. Germline V gene lookup returns CDR1 SGHVS and CDR2 FQNEAQ. V was shortened by 5 bases and J by 0 bases, with 10 bases between the two germline ends. The CDR3 runs 15 residues. Here the CDR3 reads CASSPGSTNTGELFF. The CDR3, as DNA: TGTGCCAGCAGCCCGGGCAGCACGAACACCGGGGAGCTGTTTTTT.

V and J are TRBV10-1 and TRBJ2-7, with TRBD1 matching 7 bases. The length of the CDR3 is 12 residues. Germline lookup yields CDR1 WNHNN and CDR2 SYGVQD (reference sequence). V shed 3 bases, J shed 6 bases, and the junction held 2 bases outside the gene matches. This chain's CDR3 is CASSDPGGEQYF. CDR3 nucleotides: TGCGCCAGCAGTGACCCAGGGGGCGAGCAGTACTTC.

This clone was seen only a few times. V gene TRBV28 combines with J gene TRBJ2-7, with 7 bases lining up with TRBD1. The CDR3 spans 17 residues. CDR1 is MDHEN and CDR2 is SYDVKM in the germline V gene. The trim removed 3 bases at V and 3 bases at J, leaving 14 bases unmatched. The CDR3 protein is CASSFSPKGTASYEQYF. The CDR3 DNA reads as TGTGCCAGCAGTTTTTCTCCAAAGGGGACAGCAAGCTACGAGCAGTACTTC.

The chain combines TRBV7-9 with TRBJ2-1; D unclear. The CDR3 has 14 amino acids. V was clipped by 10 bases and J by 2 bases, with 15 bases between them. The germline CDR1 and CDR2 sequences are SEHNR and FQNEAQ (reference sequence). The CDR3 reads CAIETPQTYNEQFF. The CDR3 region has the DNA TGTGCCATTGAGACCCCACAAACCTACAATGAGCAGTTCTTC.

The V call is TRBV19, the J call TRBJ1-1, with D possibly TRBD1 on 6 matching bases. CDR3 length equals 16 residues. Germline-derived CDR1 and CDR2 are LNHDA and SQIVND (reference sequence). Trimming took 0 bases from V and 1 from J, leaving 12 bases between them. The DNA for the CDR3 is TGTGCCAGTAGTATAGACAGGGGCCCTAAGAACACTGAAGCTTTCTTT. It yields the protein CASSIDRGPKNTEAFF.

The V gene is TRBV10-3, the J gene TRBJ1-4; D possibly corresponds to TRBD1 (6 bases). The CDR3 loop spans 16 amino acids. CDR1 ENHRY and CDR2 SYGVKD come from the germline V gene. V lost 2 bases and J lost 4, with 14 bases in between. This CDR3 is CAISELLKGGNEKLFF. Written as DNA, the CDR3 is TGTGCCATCAGTGAGCTTTTAAAGGGGGGTAATGAAAAACTGTTTTTT.

CDR3 protein: CASSLDPDGGYTF. CDR3 DNA sequence: TGCGCCAGCAGCTTGGACCCCGACGGTGGCTACACCTTC. The chain employs TRBV5-1 and TRBJ1-2; D not certain. The ends were cut back, 0 bases at V and 7 bases at J, with 10 bases in the middle. This CDR3 has 13 amino acids. The germline gives CDR1 SGHRS, CDR2 YFSETQ. Looking up the rest from reference TRBV5-1 and TRBJ1-2 gives the full variable domain: KAGVTQTPRYLIKTRGQQVTLSCSPISGHRSVSWYQQTPGQGLQFLFEYFSETQRNKGNFPGRFSGRQFSNSRSEMNVSTLELGDSALYLCASSLDPDGGYTFGSGTRLTVV.

V and J are TRBV9 and TRBJ2-1; 13 bases are shared with TRBD2. Looked up from germline, CDR1 is SGDLS and CDR2 is YYNGEE. After removal of 2 bases from V and 1 base from J, the junction contained 3 bases not matched to a gene. The CDR3 loop spans 17 amino acids. CDR3 DNA sequence: TGTGCCAGCAGCGTTGGACTAGCGGGAGTGTCCTACAATGAGCAGTTCTTC. This gives the protein CASSVGLAGVSYNEQFF.

There are many counts of this clone. The CDR3 DNA follows: TGTGCCAGCAGCCAACACTCAGGCGGCGGCTACTCCTACAATGAGCAGTTCTTC. Its protein product is CASSQHSGGGYSYNEQFF. This sequence joins TRBV14 and TRBJ2-1, with D unclear. The ends were cut back, 2 bases at V and 0 bases at J, with 17 bases in the middle. The CDR3 consists of 18 residues. CDR1 and CDR2 from the germline V gene are SGHDN and FVKESK.

This clone appeared once. CDR3: CASSTGLLSSYNEQFF. DNA for the CDR3: TGTGCCAGCAGCACGGGACTTTTAAGCTCCTACAATGAGCAGTTCTTC. The chain employs TRBV27 and TRBJ2-1; maybe TRBD2 (6 bases). CDR1 MNHEY and CDR2 SMNVEV come from the germline V gene (reference sequence). V was shortened by 6 bases and J by 0 bases, with 15 bases between the two germline ends. The CDR3 is 16 amino acids.

This clone was seen repeatedly, ten times or more. The rearrangement joins TRBV6-5 to TRBJ1-2; 8 nucleotides match TRBD1. V trimming: 4 bases; J trimming: 7 bases; junction bases outside the gene matches: 14. CDR3 length: 16 amino acids. Germline V gene data show CDR1 as MNHEY and CDR2 as SVGAGI. The CDR3 nucleotides read TGTGCCAGCAGTTCCGATATGGGACAGGAGAAGGCTGGCTACACCTTC. Translated: CASSSDMGQEKAGYTF.

The J gene is TRBJ1-2, the V gene TRBV2; D is ambiguous. Germline CDR1 is SNHLY and CDR2 is FYNNEI. The CDR3 is 13 amino acids. The V end was cut by 1 base, the J end by 4 bases, with 7 bases between. CDR3 nucleotides: TGTGCCAGCAGTGAAGGAAGCACCTATGGCTACACCTTC. This codes for CASSEGSTYGYTF.